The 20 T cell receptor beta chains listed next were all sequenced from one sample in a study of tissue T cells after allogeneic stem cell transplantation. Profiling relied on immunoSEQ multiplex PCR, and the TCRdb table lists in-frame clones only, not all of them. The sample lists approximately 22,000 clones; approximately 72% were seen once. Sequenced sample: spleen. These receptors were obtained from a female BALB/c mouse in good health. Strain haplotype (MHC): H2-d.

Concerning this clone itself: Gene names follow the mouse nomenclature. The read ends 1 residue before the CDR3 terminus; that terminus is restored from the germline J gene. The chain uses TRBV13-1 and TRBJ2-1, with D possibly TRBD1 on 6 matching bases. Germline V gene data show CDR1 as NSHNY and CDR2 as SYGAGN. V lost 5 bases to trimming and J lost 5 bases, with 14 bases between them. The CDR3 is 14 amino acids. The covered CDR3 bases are TGTGCCAGCAGGGGGACAACAAACAATGCTGAGCAGTTC. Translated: CASRGTTNNAEQF. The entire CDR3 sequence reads CASRGTTNNAEQFF.

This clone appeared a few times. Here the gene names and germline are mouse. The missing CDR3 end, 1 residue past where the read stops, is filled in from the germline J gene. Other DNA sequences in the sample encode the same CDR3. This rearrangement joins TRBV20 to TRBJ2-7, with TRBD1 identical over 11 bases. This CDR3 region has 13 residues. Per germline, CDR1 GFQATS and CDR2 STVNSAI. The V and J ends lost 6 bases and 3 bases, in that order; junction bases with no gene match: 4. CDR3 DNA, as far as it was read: TGTGGTGCCTCCGGGACAGGGGGCTATGAACAGTAC. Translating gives CGASGTGGYEQY. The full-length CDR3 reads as CGASGTGGYEQYF.

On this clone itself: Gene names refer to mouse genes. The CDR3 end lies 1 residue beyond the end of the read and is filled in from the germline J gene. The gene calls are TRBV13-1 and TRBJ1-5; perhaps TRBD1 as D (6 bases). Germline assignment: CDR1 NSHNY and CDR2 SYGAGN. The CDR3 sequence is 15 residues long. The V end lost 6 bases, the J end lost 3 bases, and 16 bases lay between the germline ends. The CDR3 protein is CASMKGGAGNQAPLF. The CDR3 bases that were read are TGTGCCAGCATGAAGGGGGGGGCCGGCAACCAGGCTCCGCTT.

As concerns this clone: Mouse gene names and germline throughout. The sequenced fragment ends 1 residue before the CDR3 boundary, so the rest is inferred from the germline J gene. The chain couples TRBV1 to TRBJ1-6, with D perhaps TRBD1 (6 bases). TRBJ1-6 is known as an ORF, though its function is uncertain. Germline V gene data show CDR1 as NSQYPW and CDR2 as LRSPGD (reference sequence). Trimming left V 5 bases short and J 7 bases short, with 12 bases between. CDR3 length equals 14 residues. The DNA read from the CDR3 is TGCACCTGCAGTTGGGGGGCGGGGAATTCGCCCCTCTAC. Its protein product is CTCSWGAGNSPLY. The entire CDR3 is CTCSWGAGNSPLYF.

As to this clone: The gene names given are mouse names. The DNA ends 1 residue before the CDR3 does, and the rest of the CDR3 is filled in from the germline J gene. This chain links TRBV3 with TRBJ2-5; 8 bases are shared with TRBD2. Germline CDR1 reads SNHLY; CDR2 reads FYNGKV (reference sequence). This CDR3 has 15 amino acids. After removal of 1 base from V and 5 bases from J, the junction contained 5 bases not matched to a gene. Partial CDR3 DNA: TGTGCCAGCAGCTTAGGGGGGGGCGCAGTAGACACCCAGTAC. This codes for CASSLGGGAVDTQY. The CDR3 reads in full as CASSLGGGAVDTQYF.

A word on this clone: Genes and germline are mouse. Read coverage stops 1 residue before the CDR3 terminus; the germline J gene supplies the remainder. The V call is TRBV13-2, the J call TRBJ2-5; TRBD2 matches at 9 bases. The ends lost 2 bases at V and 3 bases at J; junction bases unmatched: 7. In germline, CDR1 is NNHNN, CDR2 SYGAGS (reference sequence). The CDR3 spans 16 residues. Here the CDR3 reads CASGEPPGLGQDTQYF. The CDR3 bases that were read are TGTGCCAGCGGTGAGCCTCCGGGACTGGGTCAAGACACCCAGTAC.

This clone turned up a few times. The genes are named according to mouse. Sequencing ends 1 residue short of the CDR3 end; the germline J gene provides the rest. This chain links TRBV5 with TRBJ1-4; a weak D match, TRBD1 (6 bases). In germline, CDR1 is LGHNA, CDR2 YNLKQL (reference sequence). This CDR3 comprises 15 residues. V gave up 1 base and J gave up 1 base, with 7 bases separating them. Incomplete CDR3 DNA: TGTGCCAGCAGCCAAGGGGGGGCTTCCAACGAAAGATTATTT. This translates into CASSQGGASNERLF. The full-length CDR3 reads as CASSQGGASNERLFF.

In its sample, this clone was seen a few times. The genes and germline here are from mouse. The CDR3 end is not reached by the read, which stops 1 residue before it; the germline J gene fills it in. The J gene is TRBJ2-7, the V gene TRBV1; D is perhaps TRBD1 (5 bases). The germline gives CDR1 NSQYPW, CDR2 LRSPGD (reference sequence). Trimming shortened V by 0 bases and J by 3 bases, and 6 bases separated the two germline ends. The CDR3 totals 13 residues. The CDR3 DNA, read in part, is TGCACCTGCAGTGCAGAAGGGGTCTATGAACAGTAC. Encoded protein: CTCSAEGVYEQY. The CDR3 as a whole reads CTCSAEGVYEQYF.

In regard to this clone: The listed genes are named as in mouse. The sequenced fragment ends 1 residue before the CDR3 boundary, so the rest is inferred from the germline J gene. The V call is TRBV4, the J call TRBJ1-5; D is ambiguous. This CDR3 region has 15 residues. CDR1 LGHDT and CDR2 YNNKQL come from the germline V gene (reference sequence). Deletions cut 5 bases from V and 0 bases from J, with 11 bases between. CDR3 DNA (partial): TGTGCCAGCAGCCAAGGTCCAAATAACAACCAGGCTCCGCTT. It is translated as CASSQGPNNNQAPL. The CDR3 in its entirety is CASSQGPNNNQAPLF.

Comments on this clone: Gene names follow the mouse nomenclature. The sequenced part of the CDR3 DNA is TGTGCCAGCGGCCGCTCCGGGACAGGAGGCTCCGACTACACC. Amino acids: CASGRSGTGGSDYT. From start to end, the CDR3 is CASGRSGTGGSDYTF. The chain joins TRBV13-2 to TRBJ1-2, with 8 positions matching TRBD1. The read is 1 residue too short to cover the CDR3 end, so that end is filled in from the germline J gene. This CDR3 has 15 amino acids. The J segment lost 4 bases and the V segment lost 5 bases, leaving 10 bases of the junction unmatched. CDR1 is NNHNN, CDR2 SYGAGS, per germline (reference sequence).

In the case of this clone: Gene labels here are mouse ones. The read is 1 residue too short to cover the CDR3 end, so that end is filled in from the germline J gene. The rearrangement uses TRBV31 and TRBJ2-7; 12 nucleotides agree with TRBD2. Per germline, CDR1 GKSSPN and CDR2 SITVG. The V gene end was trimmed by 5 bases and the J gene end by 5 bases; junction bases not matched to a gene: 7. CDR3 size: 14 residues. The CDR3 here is CAWDPGLGGDEQYF. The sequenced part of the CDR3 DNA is TGTGCCTGGGATCCGGGACTGGGGGGCGATGAACAGTAC.

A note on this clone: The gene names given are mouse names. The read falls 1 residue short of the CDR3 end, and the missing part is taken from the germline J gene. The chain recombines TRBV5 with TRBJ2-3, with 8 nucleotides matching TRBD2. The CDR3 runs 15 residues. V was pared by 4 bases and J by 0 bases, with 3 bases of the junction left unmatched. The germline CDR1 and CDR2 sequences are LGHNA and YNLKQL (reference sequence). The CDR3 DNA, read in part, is TGTGCCAGCAGCCGCGACTGGGGTAGTGCAGAAACGCTGTAT. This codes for CASSRDWGSAETLY. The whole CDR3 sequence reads CASSRDWGSAETLYF.

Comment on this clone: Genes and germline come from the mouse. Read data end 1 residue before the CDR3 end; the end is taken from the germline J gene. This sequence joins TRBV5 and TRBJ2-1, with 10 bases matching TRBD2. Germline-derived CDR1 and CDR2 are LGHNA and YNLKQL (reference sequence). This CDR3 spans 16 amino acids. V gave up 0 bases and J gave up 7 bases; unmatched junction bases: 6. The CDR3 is CASSQDRLGGGAEQFF. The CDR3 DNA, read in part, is TGTGCCAGCAGCCAAGATAGACTGGGGGGAGGAGCTGAGCAGTTC.

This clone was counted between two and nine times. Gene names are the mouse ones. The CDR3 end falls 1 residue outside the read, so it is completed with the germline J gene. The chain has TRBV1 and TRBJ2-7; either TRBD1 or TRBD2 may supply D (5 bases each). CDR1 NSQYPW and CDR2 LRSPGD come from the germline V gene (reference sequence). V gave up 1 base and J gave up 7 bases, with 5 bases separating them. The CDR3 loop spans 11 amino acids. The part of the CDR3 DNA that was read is TGCACCTGCAGTGCAGGGGGGGAACAGTAC. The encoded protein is CTCSAGGEQY. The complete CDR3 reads CTCSAGGEQYF.

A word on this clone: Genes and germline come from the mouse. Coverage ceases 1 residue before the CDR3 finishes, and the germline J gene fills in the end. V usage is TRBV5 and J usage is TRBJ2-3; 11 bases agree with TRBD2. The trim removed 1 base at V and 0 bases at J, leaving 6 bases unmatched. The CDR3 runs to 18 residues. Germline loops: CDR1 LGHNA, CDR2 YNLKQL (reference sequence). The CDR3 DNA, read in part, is TGTGCCAGCAGCCAAGCACTGGGGGGGCCTACTAGTGCAGAAACGCTGTAT. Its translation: CASSQALGGPTSAETLY. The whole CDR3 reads CASSQALGGPTSAETLYF.

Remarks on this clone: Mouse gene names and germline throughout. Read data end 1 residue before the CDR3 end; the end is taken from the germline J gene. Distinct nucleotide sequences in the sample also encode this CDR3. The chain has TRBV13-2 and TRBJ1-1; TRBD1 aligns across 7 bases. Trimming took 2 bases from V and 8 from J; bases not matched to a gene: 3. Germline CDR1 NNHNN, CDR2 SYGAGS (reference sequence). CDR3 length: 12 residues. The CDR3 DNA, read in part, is TGTGCCAGCGGTGAGACAGGGAGTGAAGTCTTC. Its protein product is CASGETGSEVF. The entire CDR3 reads CASGETGSEVFF.

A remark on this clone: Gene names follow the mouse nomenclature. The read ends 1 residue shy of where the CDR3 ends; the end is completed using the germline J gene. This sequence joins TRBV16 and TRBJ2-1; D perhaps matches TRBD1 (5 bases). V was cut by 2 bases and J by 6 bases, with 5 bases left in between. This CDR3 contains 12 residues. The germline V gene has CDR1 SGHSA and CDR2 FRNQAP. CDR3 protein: CASSLQGAEQFF. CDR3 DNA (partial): TGTGCAAGCAGCTTACAGGGTGCTGAGCAGTTC.

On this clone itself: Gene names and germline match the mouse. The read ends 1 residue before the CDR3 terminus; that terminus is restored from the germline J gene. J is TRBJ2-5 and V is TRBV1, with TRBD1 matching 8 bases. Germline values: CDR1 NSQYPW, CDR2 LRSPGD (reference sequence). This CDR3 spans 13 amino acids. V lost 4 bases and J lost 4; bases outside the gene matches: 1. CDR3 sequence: CTCSGQGKDTQYF. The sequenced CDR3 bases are TGCACCTGCAGTGGACAGGGGAAAGACACCCAGTAC.

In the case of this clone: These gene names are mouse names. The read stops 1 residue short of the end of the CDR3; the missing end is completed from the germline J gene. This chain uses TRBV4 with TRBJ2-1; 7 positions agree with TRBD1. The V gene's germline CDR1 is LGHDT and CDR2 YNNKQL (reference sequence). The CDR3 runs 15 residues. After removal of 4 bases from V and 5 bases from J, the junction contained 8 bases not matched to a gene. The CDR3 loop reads CASSSMTGKNAEQFF. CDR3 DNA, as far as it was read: TGTGCCAGCAGCTCTATGACAGGGAAAAATGCTGAGCAGTTC. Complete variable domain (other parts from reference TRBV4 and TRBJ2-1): ETAVFQTPNYHVTQVGNEVSFNCKQTLGHDTMYWYKQDSKKLLKIMFSYNNKQLIVNETVPRRFSPQSSDKAHLNLRIKSVEPEDSAVYLCASSSMTGKNAEQFFGPGTRLTVL.

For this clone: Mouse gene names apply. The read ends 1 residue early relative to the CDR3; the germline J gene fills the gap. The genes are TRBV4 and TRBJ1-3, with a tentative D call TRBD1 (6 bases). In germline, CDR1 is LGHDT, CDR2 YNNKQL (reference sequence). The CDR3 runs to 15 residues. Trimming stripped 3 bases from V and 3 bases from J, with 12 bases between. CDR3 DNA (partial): TGTGCCAGCAGCTATCGGGGGCTGGGTGGAAATACGCTCTAT. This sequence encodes CASSYRGLGGNTLY. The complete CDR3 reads CASSYRGLGGNTLYF.